The next 2 T cell receptor beta chains were all read from a single sample in a study of T cell responses to AZD1222 COVID-19 vaccine (dated by TCRdb to the early 2020s). In light of the paper, this sample's time point label describes: about 28 days (+/-7) after the second vaccine dose. The library was produced with the immunoSEQ multiplex PCR assay. TCRdb mirrors the immuneACCESS table, restricted to in-frame sequences. Some clones are absent from its copies; in checked studies, under half trace to an unresolved V gene, and the reason for the others is unknown. The sample includes about 180,000 clones, with 94% observed a single time. The top ten hold roughly 1.7% of the sample. The input for sequencing was peripheral blood, taken 28 days after the second AZD1222 dose. These receptor sequences come from an adult who received the AZD1222 COVID-19 vaccine.

V usage is TRBV30 and J usage is TRBJ2-3; D might be TRBD2 (6 bases). There are 15 residues in the CDR3. Deletions cut 2 bases from V and 1 base from J, with 13 bases between. Germline loops: CDR1 GTSNPN, CDR2 SVGIG (reference sequence). The CDR3 spells CAWSRLAPGTDTQYF. The CDR3 bases are TGTGCCTGGAGTCGTCTAGCGCCAGGCACAGATACGCAGTATTTT.

V and J are TRBV2 and TRBJ1-1; D is unclear. Deletions cut 2 bases from V and 1 base from J, with 11 bases between. The V gene's germline CDR1 is SNHLY and CDR2 FYNNEI. This CDR3 is built from 15 residues. This CDR3 reads CASSEYGGGNTEAFF. The CDR3 bases are TGTGCCAGCAGTGAATACGGCGGTGGGAACACTGAAGCTTTCTTT.